The rows below give T cell receptor beta chains drawn from one sample of a study of shared clonotypes between healthy human individuals. TCRdb's copy holds only in-frame clones and misses some; the assay was immunoSEQ multiplex PCR. The table lists about 2.1 million clones, about 93% of them singletons, with approximately 1.7% in the top ten. Sequencing used naive CD8+ T cells from PBMCs. The origin of the receptors is a man aged 18 to 30 in good health. Some clones in this sample may be carry-over from other donors' samples. Each CDR3 is given with its conserved first and last residue. A D gene is named only where the DNA matches it firmly. Not every row has a clone size; where given, it reads once, few, many or a size class.

clone_size	d_call	v_call	j_call	cdr3_nt	cdr3_aa
few	TRBD1	TRBV9	TRBJ2-4	TGTGCCAGCAGCAAAGGGACAGCCCTAGCCAAAAACATTCAGTACTTC	CASSKGTALAKNIQYF
NA	TRBD1	TRBV28	TRBJ2-5	TGTGCCAGCAGTTCGGACAGGGGAGAGTACCAAGAGACCCAGTACTTC	CASSSDRGEYQETQYF
NA	NA	TRBV28	TRBJ1-4	TGTGCCAGCAGCCGGACAGCATCTAATGAAAAACTGTTTTTT	CASSRTASNEKLFF
NA	NA	TRBV20-1	TRBJ2-3	TGCAGTGCTCCTCGCACAGATACGCAGTATTTT	CSAPRTDTQYF
NA	NA	TRBV5-6	TRBJ1-1	TGTGCCAGCAGCTTGGACAGGGCTGGTTTTGGAGCTTTCTTT	CASSLDRAGFGAFF
NA	TRBD1	TRBV18	TRBJ2-5	TGTGCCAGCTCACCACCGGACAGGAGGGAGACCCAGTACTTC	CASSPPDRRETQYF
few	NA	TRBV10-3	TRBJ1-3	TGTGCCATCAGCGGGATTGGAAACACCATATATTTT	CAISGIGNTIYF
NA	TRBD1	TRBV28	TRBJ1-2	TGTGCCAGCAGTTTTTGGACAGGAGGCTATGGCTACACCTTC	CASSFWTGGYGYTF
once	NA	TRBV7-9	TRBJ1-4	TGTGCCGCGCAGTGGACAACTAATGAAAAACTGTTTTTT	CAAQWTTNEKLFF
NA	NA	TRBV4-1	TRBJ2-1	TGCGCCAGCAGCCATTACGACAGCCTGAAGGGGAATGAGCAGTTCTTC	CASSHYDSLKGNEQFF
NA	NA	TRBV27	TRBJ1-5	TGTGCCAGCAGTTTTGTGGGCACAGGGTCGATGGATCAGCCCCAGCATTTT	CASSFVGTGSMDQPQHF
NA	NA	TRBV6-6	TRBJ2-1	TGTGCCAGCAGTTACTCAACCGTCGAGCAGTTCTTC	CASSYSTVEQFF
NA	NA	TRBV7-6	TRBJ2-5	TGTGCCAGCAGCTCTAGAGATCGGGAGACCCAGTACTTC	CASSSRDRETQYF
NA	TRBD2	TRBV4-3	TRBJ2-1	TGCGCCAGCAGCCCACTACCGACTAGCGGGGCCTACAATGAGCAGTTCTTC	CASSPLPTSGAYNEQFF
NA	TRBD2	TRBV5-8	TRBJ2-1	TGTGCCAGCAGCTTGGGAGGGCGTCGGGAGGGCCGGGACAATGAGCAGTTCTTC	CASSLGGRREGRDNEQFF
NA	NA	TRBV21-1	TRBJ1-3	TGTGCCAGCAGCAAAAAACTTCTACAGGTACACTCTGGAAACACCATATATTTT	CASSKKLLQVHSGNTIYF
NA	TRBD2	TRBV29-1	TRBJ2-2	TGCAGCGTCTTAGCGGGAGTGGGCACCGGGGAGCTGTTTTTT	CSVLAGVGTGELFF
NA	NA	TRBV15	TRBJ1-5	TGTGCCACCAGCAAGGCCCCTCTTCAGCCCCAGCATTTT	CATSKAPLQPQHF
NA	TRBD1	TRBV2	TRBJ2-7	TGTGCCAGCAGTGGAAGGGACAGACTCTACGAGCAGTACTTC	CASSGRDRLYEQYF
NA	NA	TRBV19	TRBJ2-1	TGTGCCAGTAGTGATACAGGAGACTCCTACAATGAGCAGTTCTTC	CASSDTGDSYNEQFF
few	NA	TRBV30	TRBJ2-7	TGTGCCTGGAGTGTGGGCCGCTACGAGCAGTACTTC	CAWSVGRYEQYF
NA	NA	TRBV15	TRBJ1-2	TGTGCCACCAGCAGAGGGGCCAGACCTCCTAACTATGGCTACACCTTC	CATSRGARPPNYGYTF
once	NA	TRBV7-9	TRBJ2-2	TGTGCCAGCAGCTTAGTGAAGGCCGGGGAGCTGTTTTTT	CASSLVKAGELFF
NA	NA	TRBV7-6	TRBJ2-2	TGTGCCAGCAGCTTAGTTTTTATGGACGGGAACACCGGGGAGCTGTTTTTT	CASSLVFMDGNTGELFF